This T cell receptor beta chain was recovered during a study of CD8+CD57+ T cells in acquired aplastic anemia. Study-wide background: Yields of DNA that came from sorted CD4+ and CD8+ cells averaged roughly 3 ug. Study-level findings and limits: Patient and control CD8+ Simpson's diversity was not significantly different. The same twenty-nine CD8+ CDR3 sequences occurred in patients and in controls.

The germline gives CDR1 LNHDA, CDR2 SQIVND (reference sequence). V was cut by 8 bases and J by 0 bases, with 10 bases left in between. There are 13 residues in the CDR3. CDR3 and TCR beta VDJ profiling relied on a genomic DNA template. TCRdb reprocessed the reads via MiXCR and lists one record per CDR3 protein. The repertoire consists of around 430,000 distinct CDR3 sequences, with approximately 33% occurring once and the leading ten covering 0.7% to 1%. In the case of this clonotype: The target antigen is unknown.

Patients chosen for sequencing had CD8+CD57+ cells that had expanded, as shown by flow cytometry. A severe acquired aplastic anemia diagnosis applied to all patients. This sequence was found in a human donor with aplastic anemia. V is TRBV19 and J is TRBJ1-1; a weak D match, TRBD1 (6 bases). Source material: sorted CD4+, CD8+, or CD8+CD57+ T cells (not recorded which) from PBMCs. The CDR3 coding sequence is TGTGCCAGTGGGGGACATATGAACACTGAAGCTTTCTTT. Residues: CASGGHMNTEAFF.